This TCR beta chain appears in the sequencing data of a study of Tregs in tolerant kidney transplant recipients. Profiled with immunoSEQ multiplex PCR; TCRdb holds only in-frame clones, not every one. The repertoire has some 68,000 clones, over 80% of them found once; the top ten carry about 4%. This CDR3 has 16 residues. Deletions cut 8 bases from V and 7 bases from J, with 25 bases between. The germline CDR1 and CDR2 sequences are SGHNT and YYREEE (reference sequence). The sequence derives from a human donor in good health. Sequenced sample: CD4+ T cells from blood. The V call is TRBV5-4, the J call TRBJ2-1, with D possibly matching TRBD2 (7 bases). Written as DNA, the CDR3 is TGTGCCAGTACTAAGAGGGGGGCGGGGGCCCCAAATGAGCAGTTCTTC. Translating it yields CASTKRGAGAPNEQFF.